The entry below gives a single TCR beta chain sequence along with its context. The antigen remains unidentified. This record belongs to a study of blood T cells in healthy people across ages. Using a J-beta primer mix together with a sample-barcoded 5' primer, a second PCR was run for roughly 6 to 11 cycles. TCRdb passed the 5' RACE reads through MiXCR, listing each CDR3 protein once. The table lists 700,000 to 950,000 distinct CDR3 sequences, 40% to 45% of them singletons, with around 20% in the top ten. Whole-study results and caveats: Measured against age, TCR beta diversity per million T cells decreased in a roughly linear manner. Donors of long life had a larger count of naive CD4+ cells and greater diversity than aged donors. What prevented conclusive comparison of naive and antigen-experienced cells was that PBMCs were unsorted.

The trim removed 3 bases at V and 8 bases at J, leaving 4 bases unmatched. Germline V gives CDR1 DFQATT, CDR2 SNEGSKA (reference sequence). The CDR3 sequence is 12 residues long. Total RNA, at least 6 micrograms per sample, was extracted from PBMCs. The sequencing input was blood. The V gene is TRBV20-1, the J gene TRBJ2-1; 7 bases fit TRBD1. This TCR derives from a woman aged 55-70 years in good health. CDR3 nucleotides: TGCAGTGCTAGTCAGGGGGTTGATGAGCAGTTCTTC. Translating gives CSASQGVDEQFF.